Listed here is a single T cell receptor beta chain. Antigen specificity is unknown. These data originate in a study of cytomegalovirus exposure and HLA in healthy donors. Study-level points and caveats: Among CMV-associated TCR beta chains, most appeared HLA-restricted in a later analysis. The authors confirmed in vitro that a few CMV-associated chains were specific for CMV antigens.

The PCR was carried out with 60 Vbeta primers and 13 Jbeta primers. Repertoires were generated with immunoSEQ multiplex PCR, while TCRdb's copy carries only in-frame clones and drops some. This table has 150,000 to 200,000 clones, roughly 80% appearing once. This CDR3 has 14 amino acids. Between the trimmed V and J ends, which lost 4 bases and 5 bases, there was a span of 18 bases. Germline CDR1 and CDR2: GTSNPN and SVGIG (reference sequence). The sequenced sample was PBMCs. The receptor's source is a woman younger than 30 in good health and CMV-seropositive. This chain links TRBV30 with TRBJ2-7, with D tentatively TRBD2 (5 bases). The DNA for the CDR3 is TGTGCCTGGATATCCCCGGGATCTCCGGACGAGCAGTACTTC. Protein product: CAWISPGSPDEQYF.